This entry describes one T cell receptor beta chain. Its specificity is not known. The CDR3 covers 16 residues. V dropped 5 bases and J dropped 3; count of bases not matched to a gene: 11. Germline lookup yields CDR1 SGHNT and CDR2 YYREEE (reference sequence). This sample stems from a study of T cell repertoires and HLA-DP antigens. Study-wide context: CD4+ T cells were cocultured with HeLa cells expressing HLA-DP.

Negative selection yielded untouched CD4+ T cells of average about 98% purity. Untouched CD4+ T cells were bead-isolated at about 98% purity. The PCR primers covered 54 TRBV and 13 TRBJ segments. Assay used: immunoSEQ multiplex PCR; TCRdb lists only in-frame clones, some missing. The sample lists some 110,000 clones, more than 85% occurring once. The origin of this receptor is a woman aged 18-30 years in good health and CMV-seronegative. This chain joins TRBV5-4 and TRBJ2-7; TRBD1 matches 10 bases. The sequencing input was CD4+ T cells from PBMCs. In DNA, the CDR3 is TGTGCCAGCAGACTTAAAACCGGGACAGGGGTCTACGAGCAGTACTTC. Translating gives CASRLKTGTGVYEQYF.